This T cell receptor beta chain was found in a study of chemoradiotherapy in HPV16-positive cancers. As for the study in general: Functional T-cell assays on a couple of HPV16-positive patients' cells defined candidate HPV-specific clones and common TCR motifs.

Sequencing used immunoSEQ multiplex PCR; TCRdb keeps in-frame clones, though not all of them. Of 19,000 or so clones listed, over 90% are singletons. Points from the study as a whole: Only a couple of HPV16-positive patients supplied the functional HPV-specificity definition. Better recurrence-free survival went with HPV-responsive T-cell expansion in HPV16-positive patients.

The V gene end was trimmed by 4 bases and the J gene end by 3 bases; junction bases not matched to a gene: 9. Germline CDR1 SQVTM, CDR2 ANQGSEA. The CDR3 runs to 14 residues. Worth noting for this clone: Its antigen is currently unknown.

The starting material was blood, obtained from a patient who underwent chemoradiotherapy. The rearrangement links TRBV29-1 to TRBJ2-7; 7 nucleotides match TRBD1. The sequence came from a human donor with HPV-associated anogenital cancer. The CDR3 bases are TGCAGCGTTGTTGAGGGGGCGGACATCTACGAGCAGTACTTC. Amino acid sequence: CSVVEGADIYEQYF.